This TCR beta chain appears in the sequencing data of a study of blood T cell repertoires in COVID-19. Study-wide context: Samples of COVID-19 (acute and convalescent) were obtained from the United States, Italy and Spain.

Authors' analysis steps: Reference gene primer amplification yielded estimated nucleated cell counts. Produced via immunoSEQ multiplex PCR; TCRdb's table is partial and in-frame only. Clonal size and the V and J genes are those of that table, whereas D and trimming came from the DNA. Here the sample spans a few hundred thousand clones, 86% being singletons. V was pared by 2 bases and J by 9 bases, with 2 bases of the junction left unmatched. Per the germline V gene, CDR1 is SGHRS and CDR2 is YFSETQ. There are 14 residues in the CDR3. This TCR derives from a man in his forties who had recovered from COVID-19. The source material was peripheral blood. The V call is TRBV5-1, the J call TRBJ2-1; 13 nucleotides align to TRBD2. CDR3 DNA: TGCGCCAGCAGCTTACTAGCGGGAGGGTCTGAGCAGTTCTTC. It translates to CASSLLAGGSEQFF.